These 15 T cell receptor beta chains came from one sample sequenced in a study of blood T cell repertoires in COVID-19. TCRdb keeps only in-frame clones here, not all; method: immunoSEQ multiplex PCR. The table has 310,000 or so clones, 80% to 90% seen once. Sequenced sample: peripheral blood. These receptor sequences come from a man under 40 with COVID-19, enrolled during active disease.

The chain employs TRBV7-2 and TRBJ2-2; D might be TRBD1 (5 bases). This CDR3 is 15 amino acids long. Germline values: CDR1 SGHTA, CDR2 FQGNSA. Trimming shortened V by 1 base and J by 6 bases, and 12 bases separated the two germline ends. DNA of the CDR3: TGTGCCAGCAGCTTAGGTGGGCAGGGTGCCGGGGAGCTGTTTTTT. It encodes CASSLGGQGAGELFF.

Notes on this clone: An end of the junction differs from the germline gene, which may be a read error. V is TRBV13 and J is TRBJ2-4, with 14 bases aligning to TRBD2. The CDR3 totals 15 residues. Germline assignment: CDR1 PRHDT and CDR2 FYEKMQ (reference sequence). For the CDR3, the DNA is TGTGCCAGCAGCTCCCCGACTAGCGGGAGGGCGAAGGCGGACTTC. This codes for CASSSPTSGRAKADF.

This clone was seen only a few times. This chain connects TRBV9 to TRBJ2-7; TRBD1 agrees at 10 bases. CDR3 length equals 14 residues. Germline CDR1 SGDLS, CDR2 YYNGEE. V was clipped by 4 bases and J by 3 bases; unmatched bases: 4. The CDR3 bases are TGTGCCAGCAGCCGGGACAGGGGATTCTACGAGCAGTACTTC. Its translation is CASSRDRGFYEQYF.

This chain connects TRBV11-2 to TRBJ2-7; 8 bases are shared with TRBD2. V dropped 2 bases and J dropped 2; count of bases not matched to a gene: 2. Germline V lookup: CDR1 SGHAT, CDR2 FQNNGV. The length of the CDR3 is 14 residues. The CDR3 DNA is TGTGCCAGCAGCTTAACTAGCGGAACCTACGAGCAGTACTTC. Amino acids: CASSLTSGTYEQYF.

The chain has TRBV7-8 and TRBJ2-3, with a possible D match to TRBD2 (5 bases). CDR3 length: 16 residues. V gave up 0 bases and J gave up 14 bases, with 24 bases separating them. Germline loops: CDR1 SGHVS, CDR2 FQNEAQ. CDR3 residues: CASSLARVGFLFDPYF. The CDR3 bases are TGTGCCAGCAGCTTAGCGAGGGTGGGCTTCCTCTTCGATCCGTATTTT.

Regarding this clone: In the same sample, other DNA sequences code for this CDR3. The rearrangement uses TRBV18 and TRBJ2-1, with 9 bases lining up with TRBD2. Germline loops: CDR1 KGHSH, CDR2 LQKENI. V trimming: 3 bases; J trimming: 2 bases; junction bases outside the gene matches: 2. The CDR3 sequence is 15 residues long. The CDR3 nucleotides are TGTGCCAGCTCACCGCTAGCGGGGACCTACAATGAGCAGTTCTTC. Its protein is CASSPLAGTYNEQFF.

This chain joins TRBV30 and TRBJ1-1; D is possibly TRBD1 (5 bases). The CDR3 runs 14 residues. Looked up from germline, CDR1 is GTSNPN and CDR2 is SVGIG (reference sequence). V lost 1 base to trimming and J lost 4 bases, with 13 bases between them. DNA for the CDR3: TGTGCCTGGAGTGCCCAGGGCGGGGGCACTGAAGCTTTCTTT. Amino acids: CAWSAQGGGTEAFF. The full variable domain, its missing parts supplied by reference TRBV30 and TRBJ1-1, is SQTIHQWPATLVQPVGSPLSLECTVEGTSNPNLYWYRQAAGRGLQLLFYSVGIGQISSEVPQNLSASRPQDRQFILSSKKLLLSDSGFYLCAWSAQGGGTEAFFGQGTRLTVV.

This clone showed up just a few times. The CDR3: CASSPPSGQLIPYGYTF. The CDR3, as DNA: TGTGCCAGCTCACCACCTTCTGGACAGCTCATACCCTATGGCTACACCTTC. The chain carries TRBV18 and TRBJ1-2; possible D gene TRBD1, 6 bases. The V end was cut by 0 bases, the J end by 4 bases, with 18 bases between. The CDR3 is made up of 17 amino acids. Looked up from germline, CDR1 is KGHSH and CDR2 is LQKENI.

CDR3 in DNA: TGTGCCAGCAGCACCCGGACTAGCGGGAGATTCGATACGCAGTATTTT. Encoded protein: CASSTRTSGRFDTQYF. This chain connects TRBV9 to TRBJ2-3; 13 bases align to TRBD2. Trimming cost V 4 bases and J 6 bases; bases outside gene matches: 8. Germline loops: CDR1 SGDLS, CDR2 YYNGEE. The CDR3 sequence is 16 residues long.

The CDR3 loop is CASSTPGGVIPYEQYF. Written as DNA, the CDR3 is TGTGCCAGCAGTACCCCTGGAGGCGTTATACCCTACGAGCAGTACTTC. The V gene is TRBV28, the J gene TRBJ2-7; D perhaps matches TRBD2 (5 bases). The CDR3 extends over 16 amino acids. Germline loops: CDR1 MDHEN, CDR2 SYDVKM. V lost 5 bases and J 2 bases, leaving 19 bases between the germline ends.

This chain connects TRBV28 to TRBJ2-4, with D possibly TRBD2 on 6 matching bases. This CDR3 has 13 residues. Between the trimmed V and J ends, which lost 8 bases and 3 bases, there was a span of 11 bases. Germline assignment: CDR1 MDHEN and CDR2 SYDVKM. The CDR3 bases are TGTGCCAGCCTATGGACTAACAAAAACATTCAGTACTTC. Amino acid sequence: CASLWTNKNIQYF.

The chain joins TRBV12-5 to TRBJ2-7; maybe TRBD1 (5 bases). Trimming took off 1 base at V and 6 bases at J, with 16 bases between the two ends. Germline V CDR1 and CDR2: LGHNT, FRNRAP. The CDR3 runs to 15 residues. CDR3 sequence (DNA): TGTGCTAGTGGTTTGGGAGGACAAGCCCTCTCCGAGCAGTACTTC. It is translated as CASGLGGQALSEQYF. Together with reference TRBV12-5 and TRBJ2-7, the CDR3 gives the full variable domain: DARVTQTPRHKVTEMGQEVTMRCQPILGHNTVFWYRQTMMQGLELLAYFRNRAPLDDSGMPKDRFSAEMPDATLATLKIQPSEPRDSAVYFCASGLGGQALSEQYFGPGTRLTVT.

The chain combines TRBV6-5 with TRBJ1-5; D is ambiguous. The CDR3 has 15 amino acids. Germline CDR1 and CDR2: MNHEY and SVGAGI. V was clipped by 5 bases and J by 2 bases, with 13 bases between them. The CDR3 region has the DNA TGTGCCAGCAGTCCTCAGGCGCCGGGCAATCAGCCCCAGCATTTT. Translation: CASSPQAPGNQPQHF.

The chain employs TRBV7-2 and TRBJ1-1, with D maybe TRBD1 (5 bases). Looked up from germline, CDR1 is SGHTA and CDR2 is FQGNSA. Trimming cost V 4 bases and J 6 bases, with 18 bases left between them. The CDR3 runs 15 residues. For the CDR3, the DNA is TGTGCCAGCAGCTGGGGGGAGAGCAGGTTTGCTGAAGCTTTCTTT. It encodes CASSWGESRFAEAFF.

The chain couples TRBV9 to TRBJ2-1, with 12 bases identical to TRBD2. Germline CDR1 and CDR2: SGDLS and YYNGEE. This CDR3 comprises 20 residues. The V segment lost 4 bases and the J segment 2 bases; nucleotides outside the gene matches: 16. CDR3 region: CASSTRWASGGGPPYNEQFF. Written as DNA, the CDR3 is TGTGCCAGCAGCACGCGGTGGGCTAGCGGGGGGGGCCCCCCCTACAATGAGCAGTTCTTC.